This T cell receptor (beta chain) is from a study of blood T cell repertoires in COVID-19. At the level of the study: Italy, Spain and the United States were the sources of the convalescent and acute COVID-19 samples. Sources were T cells, B-cell-depleted T cells, or PBMCs; the material itself was cDNA or gDNA.

This CDR3 contains 20 residues. Germline values: CDR1 WNHNN, CDR2 SYGVQD (reference sequence). Trimming took 4 bases from V and 0 from J; bases not matched to a gene: 19. TCRdb's copy holds only in-frame clones and misses some; the assay was immunoSEQ multiplex PCR. The table has 65,000 to 85,000 clones, around 81% seen once; the top ten hold 15%. This clone was counted a few times. The genes are TRBV10-1 and TRBJ2-3; 7 bases map to TRBD2. This clonotype was obtained from a human donor in a cohort sampled during active COVID-19. The sequenced sample was peripheral blood. This CDR3 reads CASSADRRRGGKRSTDTQYF. CDR3 DNA: TGCGCCAGCAGTGCCGACAGACGACGGGGAGGGAAGAGAAGCACAGATACGCAGTATTTT.